Presented here are 18 T cell receptor beta chains from one specimen sequenced in a study of CD8 T cells in ankylosing spondylitis. Study conclusions and caveats: Seemingly characteristic of ankylosing spondylitis blood was a TCR beta motif consisting of about 8 highly homologous variants.

MiXCR was run by TCRdb on the 5' RACE reads, yielding one entry per CDR3 protein. The sample consists of under 250,000 distinct CDR3 sequences, around 7.9% of them appearing once. No antigen has been assigned to these receptors. Input material: blood, either unsorted or a sorted T cell fraction (not recorded which). These receptors came from a male donor with ankylosing spondylitis.

This clonotype has ten or more counts. J is TRBJ1-4 and V is TRBV2, with no clear D. CDR1 SNHLY and CDR2 FYNNEI come from the germline V gene. V lost 5 bases and J 2 bases, leaving 12 bases between the germline ends. There are 15 residues in the CDR3. CDR3 DNA sequence: TGTGCCAGCAGTCGGATCTATGGGACTAATGAAAAACTGTTTTTT. It is translated as CASSRIYGTNEKLFF. Using reference TRBV2 and TRBJ1-4 for the parts outside the CDR3, the full variable domain is EPEVTQTPSHQVTQMGQEVILRCVPISNHLYFYWYRQILGQKVEFLVSFYNNEISEKSEIFDDQFSVERPDGSNFTLKIRSTKLEDSAMYFCASSRIYGTNEKLFFGSGTQLSVL.

This clonotype was seen ten or more times. The gene calls are TRBV12-5 and TRBJ2-7, with a weak D call TRBD2 (6 bases). Germline CDR1 LGHNT, CDR2 FRNRAP. V was cut by 7 bases and J by 2 bases, with 15 bases left in between. This CDR3 is 14 amino acids long. The CDR3, as DNA: TGTGCTAGTGCCCCGGGAGACGGGGCCTACGAGCAGTACTTC. Amino acid sequence: CASAPGDGAYEQYF.

The table lists this clonotype with many counts. The rearrangement joins TRBV4-1 to TRBJ2-7; 9 positions match TRBD1. This CDR3 region has 15 residues. V gave up 4 bases and J gave up 2 bases; unmatched junction bases: 6. Per the germline V gene, CDR1 is MGHRA and CDR2 is YSYEKL. As DNA, the CDR3 is TGCGCCAGCAGCCCCAGACAGGGGGATCCCTACGAGCAGTACTTC. Translating it yields CASSPRQGDPYEQYF.

The chain carries TRBV28 and TRBJ2-7, with D perhaps given as TRBD1 or TRBD2 (6 bases each). Trimming cost V 7 bases and J 5 bases, with 18 bases left between them. The CDR3 is made up of 14 amino acids. The germline V gene has CDR1 MDHEN and CDR2 SYDVKM. CDR3: CASTQPRGGNEQYF. In DNA form, the CDR3 reads TGTGCCAGCACTCAACCCAGGGGCGGGAACGAGCAGTACTTC.

CDR3 in amino acids: CSASEGLAESYEQYF. Here the CDR3 DNA reads TGCAGTGCTAGCGAAGGACTAGCGGAGAGCTACGAGCAGTACTTC. The chain uses TRBV20-1 and TRBJ2-7; the match to TRBD2 covers 10 bases. The V gene end was trimmed by 3 bases and the J gene end by 3 bases; junction bases not matched to a gene: 8. The CDR3 covers 15 residues. The germline gives CDR1 DFQATT, CDR2 SNEGSKA (reference sequence).

At least ten counts were recorded for this clonotype. The rearrangement joins TRBV6-1 to TRBJ2-4; D is perhaps TRBD2 (6 bases). Germline CDR1 is MNHNS and CDR2 is SASEGT. The CDR3 contains 17 residues. The V end lost 6 bases, the J end lost 0 bases, and 18 bases lay between the germline ends. The CDR3 sequence: CASRPLGGGLAKNIQYF. The DNA of the CDR3 is TGTGCCAGCAGACCCCTTGGCGGAGGGCTAGCCAAAAACATTCAGTACTTC.

This clonotype was recorded at least ten times. This rearrangement joins TRBV27 to TRBJ1-4; a possible D gene is TRBD1 (6 bases). The V and J ends lost 5 bases and 11 bases respectively, with 15 bases between them. The CDR3 consists of 13 residues. Germline V gene sequence: CDR1 MNHEY, CDR2 SMNVEV (reference sequence). The CDR3 region has the DNA TGTGCCAGCAGTACCTTTGGACAGACCAAACTGTTTTTT. Amino acids: CASSTFGQTKLFF.

This clonotype has ten or more counts. The chain is built from TRBV4-3 and TRBJ2-2, with TRBD2 matching over 14 bases. This CDR3 has 17 residues. Germline CDR1 and CDR2: LGHNA and YSLEER. V lost 1 base, J lost 7 bases, and 5 bases stayed unmatched. The CDR3 coding sequence is TGCGCCAGCAGCCAAGGGGGACTAGCGGGAGCGGACGGGGAGCTGTTTTTT. As protein: CASSQGGLAGADGELFF.

The genes are TRBV7-6 and TRBJ1-2, with D perhaps TRBD1 (6 bases). V was pared by 1 base and J by 6 bases, with 15 bases between. This CDR3 has 15 residues. CDR1 is SGHVS, CDR2 FNYEAQ, per germline. The DNA for the CDR3 is TGTGCCAGCAGCTTAGGGAGGGGACACCCCGATGGCTACACCTTC. This translates into CASSLGRGHPDGYTF.

This clonotype was seen ten or more times. The CDR3 protein is CASSSSRMNTEAFF. The CDR3 DNA follows: TGTGCCAGCAGCTCGTCACGGATGAACACTGAAGCTTTCTTT. The chain joins TRBV9 to TRBJ1-1, with D uncertain. The germline CDR1 and CDR2 sequences are SGDLS and YYNGEE. Trimming cost V 4 bases and J 0 bases, with 10 bases left between them. CDR3 length: 14 residues.

This clonotype was picked up a small number of times. The chain is built from TRBV13 and TRBJ2-1; 9 nucleotides align to TRBD2. Trimming cost V 5 bases and J 8 bases; bases outside gene matches: 16. Looked up from germline, CDR1 is PRHDT and CDR2 is FYEKMQ (reference sequence). The CDR3 covers 17 residues. The CDR3 sequence: CASSLSIVIAGADEQFF. The CDR3 DNA follows: TGTGCCAGCAGCCTCTCGATAGTAATAGCGGGAGCTGATGAGCAGTTCTTC. Supplemented by reference TRBV13 and TRBJ2-1, the full variable domain reads AAGVIQSPRHLIKEKRETATLKCYPIPRHDTVYWYQQGPGQDPQFLISFYEKMQSDKGSIPDRFSAQQFSDYHSELNMSSLELGDSALYFCASSLSIVIAGADEQFFGPGTRLTVL.

This clonotype was observed a handful of times. V and J are TRBV6-2 or TRBV6-3 and TRBJ2-7; D not resolved. Between the trimmed V and J ends, which lost 3 bases and 6 bases, there was a span of 12 bases. The germline gives CDR1 MNHEY, CDR2 SVGEGT. This CDR3 is built from 13 residues. The CDR3 region is CASSYQEASEQYF. The DNA for the CDR3 is TGTGCCAGCAGTTATCAAGAGGCCTCCGAGCAGTACTTC.

This clonotype was counted many times. The J gene is TRBJ2-7, the V gene TRBV20-1; the D is unclear. Trimming removed 0 bases from V and 2 bases from J, with 17 bases in between. The germline gives CDR1 DFQATT, CDR2 SNEGSKA (reference sequence). This CDR3 region has 16 residues. The CDR3: CSARDPWVQSPYEQYF. CDR3 nucleotides: TGCAGTGCTAGAGATCCTTGGGTCCAGAGTCCCTACGAGCAGTACTTC.

This clonotype was counted ten times or more. The gene calls are TRBV5-1 and TRBJ2-7; 11 bases map to TRBD2. J lost 3 bases, V lost 4 bases, and 6 bases had no gene match. CDR1 and CDR2 (germline): SGHRS, YFSETQ. The CDR3 is made up of 15 amino acids. CDR3 amino acids: CASSEGLAVYYEQYF. The CDR3 DNA sequence: TGCGCCAGCAGCGAGGGACTAGCGGTTTACTACGAGCAGTACTTC. The variable domain in full, with the rest retrieved from reference TRBV5-1 and TRBJ2-7, is KAGVTQTPRYLIKTRGQQVTLSCSPISGHRSVSWYQQTPGQGLQFLFEYFSETQRNKGNFPGRFSGRQFSNSRSEMNVSTLELGDSALYLCASSEGLAVYYEQYFGPGTRLTVT.

This clonotype turned up a few times. This chain connects TRBV6-4 to TRBJ2-3, with D perhaps matching TRBD1 or TRBD2 (5 bases each). The V end lost 0 bases, the J end lost 1 base, and 11 bases lay between the germline ends. Looked up from germline, CDR1 is MRHNA and CDR2 is SNTAGT. This CDR3 has 16 residues. The chain's CDR3 is CASSDSPGRRTDTQYF. In DNA form, the CDR3 reads TGTGCCAGCAGTGACTCACCGGGACGCCGCACAGATACGCAGTATTTT.

At least ten counts were recorded for this clonotype. The gene calls are TRBV6-4 and TRBJ2-6; D ambiguous. The CDR3 is made up of 15 amino acids. Trimming stripped 2 bases from V and 1 base from J, with 6 bases between. CDR1 and CDR2 from the germline V gene are MRHNA and SNTAGT. CDR3 region: CASSDLGSGANVLTF. In DNA form, the CDR3 reads TGTGCCAGCAGTGACCTAGGGTCTGGGGCCAACGTCCTGACTTTC.

This clonotype was detected many times. The V and J genes are TRBV4-1 and TRBJ2-1; the match to TRBD2 covers 7 bases. Germline trimming cut 3 bases from V and 3 bases from J; bases unmatched to any gene: 8. The CDR3 is 16 residues long. Germline V gives CDR1 MGHRA, CDR2 YSYEKL. This chain's CDR3 is CASSQGRGTNYNEQFF. The CDR3 nucleotides are TGCGCCAGCAGCCAGGGACGGGGGACTAACTACAATGAGCAGTTCTTC.

This clonotype was seen at least ten times. The rearrangement uses TRBV9 and TRBJ2-2; 9 bases fit TRBD1. V trimming: 5 bases; J trimming: 4 bases; junction bases outside the gene matches: 6. CDR3 length equals 15 residues. The germline CDR1 and CDR2 sequences are SGDLS and YYNGEE. The CDR3 DNA reads as TGTGCCAGCAGTGAACAGGGGGCTATCACCGGGGAGCTGTTTTTT. As protein: CASSEQGAITGELFF.